This T cell receptor beta chain was sequenced during a study of identical twins. Study-wide results and caveats: In cord blood, abundant beta clonotypes had fewer insertions; memory showed no trend.

TCRdb re-analysed the 5' RACE reads in MiXCR, keeping a single row per CDR3 protein. The sample lists hundreds of thousands of distinct CDR3 sequences, 15% to 20% seen once, with 10% to 15% in the top ten. Looked up from germline, CDR1 is DFQATT and CDR2 is SNEGSKA (reference sequence). Losses at the gene ends were 5 bases for V and 0 bases for J; bases not matched to a gene: 8. The CDR3 loop spans 15 amino acids. This clonotype turned up a few times. Its target is not known. These data were likewise used in another study, on T cells expressing NK-cell markers. From that study: Among the eight sequenced donors, seven tested HCMV-seropositive and one tested seronegative. An anti-gamma-delta TCR antibody was added in several experiments. It restricted sorting to alpha-beta TCR-expressing T cells. In a few donors, dominant clonotypes made up 28.3-60.1% of CD3+CD56-NKG2C+ cells.

Sequencing was performed on PBMCs. This rearrangement joins TRBV20-1 to TRBJ2-5, with TRBD2 matching over 8 bases. The receptor comes from a young woman in good health. This chain's CDR3 is CSALGVSGNQETQYF. The CDR3 bases are TGCAGTGCTCTAGGGGTTAGCGGGAACCAAGAGACCCAGTACTTC.